The rows below give T cell receptor beta chains drawn from one sample of a study of PD-1 blockade in classical Hodgkin lymphoma. The assay was immunoSEQ multiplex PCR, and TCRdb's table has in-frame clones only and misses some. Among about 90,000 clones, roughly nine tenths were seen once, and the ten largest hold under 3.5%. The specimen comprised peripheral blood mononuclear cells (PBMCs), sampled before the fourth cycle of nivolumab. These receptors were obtained from a human donor with classical Hodgkin lymphoma. Both conserved end residues are part of each CDR3. Each record gives: clone size, V gene, J gene, D gene, CDR3 protein, CDR3 DNA. D genes are given only for firm matches. Some rows mark clone size as missing; the rest say once, few, many or name a class of expanded clone.

NA	TRBV4-1	TRBJ2-5	NA	CASSQDGLAEETQYF	TGCGCCAGCAGCCAAGATGGATTAGCGGAAGAGACCCAGTACTTC
many	TRBV6-5	TRBJ2-7	TRBD1	CASSYSDRVNEQYF	TGTGCCAGCAGTTACTCTGACAGGGTCAACGAGCAGTACTTC
NA	TRBV19	TRBJ2-3	NA	CASSSEWNLLDTQYF	TGTGCCAGTAGTTCAGAGTGGAACTTACTAGATACGCAGTATTTT
NA	TRBV30	TRBJ1-6	NA	CAWSGGSYNSPLHF	TGTGCCTGGAGCGGCGGAAGTTATAATTCACCCCTCCACTTT
once	TRBV5-1	TRBJ1-1	NA	CASSLGGLTSYAEAFF	TGCGCCAGCAGCTTGGGGGGACTGACGAGCTACGCTGAAGCTTTCTTT
NA	TRBV5-1	TRBJ2-7	NA	CASSLERLGQTYEQYF	TGCGCCAGCAGCTTGGAAAGGTTAGGACAGACTTACGAGCAGTACTTC
NA	TRBV9	TRBJ2-7	TRBD1	CASSVDGTGALYEQYF	TGTGCCAGCAGCGTAGATGGGACAGGGGCATTGTACGAGCAGTACTTC
NA	TRBV5-1	TRBJ1-3	NA	CASSPRAESGNTIYF	TGCGCCAGCAGCCCCAGAGCAGAGTCTGGAAACACCATATATTTT
NA	TRBV5-4	TRBJ2-7	NA	CASSMERVYEQYF	TGTGCCAGCAGCATGGAGCGAGTCTACGAGCAGTACTTC
NA	TRBV4-2	TRBJ2-3	TRBD1	CASSRRTGTGTDTQYF	TGTGCCAGCAGCCGCCGGACAGGGACGGGAACAGATACGCAGTATTTT
once	TRBV13	TRBJ1-5	TRBD1	CASSSHGQGPLPQHF	TGTGCCAGCAGCTCCCATGGACAGGGGCCGCTGCCCCAGCATTTT
NA	TRBV11-2	TRBJ2-1	NA	CASSLSSQYEQFF	TGTGCCAGCAGCTTGTCATCGCAATATGAGCAGTTCTTC
NA	TRBV5-1	TRBJ1-1	NA	CASSLRDTATYTEAFF	TGCGCCAGCAGCTTACGGGACACCGCTACCTACACTGAAGCTTTCTTT
NA	TRBV6-5	TRBJ2-7	TRBD2	CASSTSGGTYEQYF	TGTGCCAGCAGTACCAGCGGGGGGACCTACGAGCAGTACTTC
NA	TRBV30	TRBJ1-2	TRBD1	CAWSPDRGLWGYTF	TGTGCCTGGAGCCCCGACAGGGGGCTGTGGGGCTACACCTTC
few	TRBV5-5	TRBJ1-2	TRBD1	CASSLLTGGSLGYGYTF	TGTGCCAGCAGCTTGTTGACAGGGGGCTCCCTAGGGTATGGCTACACCTTC
NA	TRBV7-2	TRBJ1-6	NA	CASSLGTNYNSPLHF	TGTGCCAGCAGCTTAGGGACAAACTATAATTCACCCCTCCACTTT
once	TRBV5-1	TRBJ1-5	NA	CASSRRGGNQPQHF	TGCGCCAGCAGCCGGCGGGGGGGTAATCAGCCCCAGCATTTT
NA	TRBV30	TRBJ1-4	NA	CAWTEGREYEKLFF	TGTGCCTGGACCGAGGGCAGGGAGTATGAAAAACTGTTTTTT
NA	TRBV7-9	TRBJ1-2	NA	CASSLESRAFYGYTF	TGTGCCAGCAGCTTAGAGTCCAGGGCGTTCTATGGCTACACCTTC
NA	TRBV30	TRBJ1-1	NA	CAWLNMNTEAFF	TGTGCCTGGTTAAACATGAACACTGAAGCTTTCTTT
few	TRBV30	TRBJ1-5	NA	CAWSVQENQPQHF	TGTGCCTGGAGTGTACAAGAGAATCAGCCCCAGCATTTT
NA	TRBV5-1	TRBJ2-5	NA	CASSLEGGAEETQYF	TGCGCCAGCAGCTTGGAGGGCGGGGCCGAAGAGACCCAGTACTTC
NA	TRBV5-6	TRBJ2-1	NA	CASSLGDYNEQFF	TGTGCCAGCAGCTTGGGAGATTACAATGAGCAGTTCTTC
NA	TRBV27	TRBJ2-7	TRBD1	CASSTTRDRVPEQYF	TGTGCCAGCAGTACAACTCGGGACAGGGTCCCCGAGCAGTACTTC
NA	TRBV14	TRBJ1-4	TRBD1	CASSPWTGDATNEKLFF	TGTGCCAGCAGCCCGTGGACAGGGGATGCAACTAATGAAAAACTGTTTTTT
NA	TRBV10-3	TRBJ1-5	NA	CAISESPLRNQPQHF	TGTGCCATCAGTGAGTCCCCGTTGAGGAATCAGCCCCAGCATTTT
NA	TRBV5-6	TRBJ2-7	TRBD1	CASSLMDRASYEQYF	TGTGCCAGCAGCCTGATGGACAGGGCCTCCTACGAGCAGTACTTC
NA	TRBV28	TRBJ2-3	TRBD2	CASTPQTSGGENTQYF	TGTGCCAGTACACCACAGACTAGCGGGGGGGAGAATACGCAGTATTTT
NA	TRBV10-1	TRBJ2-7	TRBD2	CASSRGGSQPYEQYF	TGCGCCAGCTCGCGGGGGGGATCCCAGCCCTACGAGCAGTACTTC
few	TRBV10-3	TRBJ1-6	NA	CAISDRVNSPLHF	TGTGCCATCAGTGACAGGGTTAATTCACCCCTCCACTTT
NA	TRBV28	TRBJ2-5	NA	CASSPLWASGTDPEYF	NA
NA	TRBV30	TRBJ1-2	NA	CAWGTGFRGYTF	TGTGCCTGGGGAACAGGGTTCCGGGGCTACACCTTC
NA	TRBV10-3	TRBJ2-5	TRBD2	CAISDLSGFETQYF	TGTGCCATCAGTGATCTTAGCGGGTTTGAGACCCAGTACTTC
NA	TRBV18	TRBJ1-1	NA	CASSPLGGRGTEAFF	TGTGCCAGCTCACCACTTGGGGGGCGGGGAACTGAAGCTTTCTTT
NA	TRBV6-5	TRBJ2-3	NA	CATRTEAGVGTQYF	TGTGCCACCCGGACAGAGGCGGGGGTGGGTACGCAGTATTTT
NA	TRBV4-3	TRBJ2-1	TRBD2	CASSGGGAYEQFF	TGCGCCAGCAGCGGCGGGGGGGCTTATGAGCAGTTCTTC
NA	TRBV6-5	TRBJ1-1	NA	CASSYLGQKNTEAFF	TGTGCCAGCAGTTACCTGGGGCAGAAGAACACTGAAGCTTTCTTT
NA	TRBV5-1	TRBJ1-1	NA	CASSHRPANTEAFF	TGCGCCAGCAGCCACCGACCGGCGAACACTGAAGCTTTCTTT
NA	TRBV7-2	TRBJ1-1	NA	CASSLGGGWDTEAFF	TGTGCCAGCAGCTTAGGCGGGGGGTGGGACACTGAAGCTTTCTTT
once	TRBV6-1	TRBJ1-5	NA	CASNTVNSNQPQHF	TGTGCCAGCAATACAGTTAATAGCAATCAGCCCCAGCATTTT
NA	TRBV6-5	TRBJ2-7	NA	CASSYSGTTYEQYF	TGTGCCAGCAGTTACTCAGGAACAACATACGAGCAGTACTTC
NA	TRBV19	TRBJ1-2	NA	CASRVGWGYTF	TGTGCCAGTAGGGTCGGCTGGGGCTACACCTTC
NA	TRBV19	TRBJ2-3	NA	CASSIAEGEADTQYF	TGTGCCAGTAGTATAGCCGAGGGGGAGGCAGATACGCAGTATTTT
NA	TRBV30	TRBJ1-4	NA	CAWSVSVTPGFNEKLFF	TGTGCCTGGAGTGTATCCGTGACGCCCGGGTTTAATGAAAAACTGTTTTTT
NA	TRBV4-3	TRBJ2-6	NA	CASSQDFGGANVLTF	TGCGCCAGCAGCCAAGATTTTGGTGGGGCCAACGTCCTGACTTTC
NA	TRBV7-9	TRBJ1-1	NA	CASSFPDGPGNGFNTEAFF	TGTGCCAGCAGCTTCCCAGACGGACCCGGCAACGGGTTTAACACTGAAGCTTTCTTT
NA	TRBV19	TRBJ2-1	TRBD1	CASSIRQGWDEQFF	TGTGCCAGTAGTATAAGACAGGGTTGGGATGAGCAGTTCTTC